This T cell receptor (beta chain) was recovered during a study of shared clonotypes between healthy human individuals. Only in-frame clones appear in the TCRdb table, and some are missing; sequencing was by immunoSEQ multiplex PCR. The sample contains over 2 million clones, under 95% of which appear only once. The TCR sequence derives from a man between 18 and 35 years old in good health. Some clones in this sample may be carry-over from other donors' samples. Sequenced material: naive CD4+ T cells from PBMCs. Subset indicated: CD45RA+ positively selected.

The CDR3 region has the DNA TGTGCCAGCGCAGCGAGACAGGGGGCGCTGGACGAGCAGTACTTC. Protein: CASAARQGALDEQYF. The rearrangement links TRBV18 to TRBJ2-7, with 10 nucleotides matching TRBD1. Germline V gene sequence: CDR1 KGHSH, CDR2 LQKENI. The CDR3 is 15 amino acids. After removal of 8 bases from V and 5 bases from J, the junction contained 12 bases not matched to a gene.